This T cell receptor (beta chain) is from a study of T cell repertoires in cytomegalovirus infection (dated by TCRdb to between 2018 and 2020). Concerning the study at large: Because public TCR beta signatures pointed to carriage of CMV infection together with the matching HLA type, the HLA type of each donor mattered for the analysis. Results and caveats for the whole study, not just this receptor: The ex vivo response was dominated by HLA-C-restricted CMV-specific TCR beta clonotypes, which also provided the single most frequent clonotype in two of eight donors. Cumulative frequency of public TCR beta family members discriminated carriers of CMV infection plus the relevant HLA type in this cohort and an independent approximately 360-donor cohort.

The run used an Illumina HiSeq 1500. TCRdb reanalyzed the raw reads on its own, using fastp at Q25 for trimming and MiXCR for clone calling, and kept in-frame beta chains. Rows with one shared CDR3 protein collapse into an entry with the most common genes and DNA. This sample gives roughly 760,000 distinct CDR3 sequences in total; 35% of them show up just once. Around 2.8% of the sample comes from the top ten. Remarks on this clonotype: Its antigen has not been determined. A read error may produce the germline difference seen at one junction end.

According to the germline V gene (reference sequence), CDR1 reads LNHDA and CDR2 reads SQIVND. From cysteine to phenylalanine, the CDR3 is 14 amino acids long. Just CDR3 DNA is preserved here, 42 bases in frame from base 1. This clonotype was obtained from a human donor in good health (CMV status not recorded). Some clones in this sample may be carry-over from other donors' samples. Material: PBMCs. This receptor chain uses TRBV19 and TRBJ2-1; 8 bases in between match TRBD1. The CDR3 reads as follows: CASSMADRAYEPFF. The DNA is TGTGCCAGTAGTATGGCGGACAGGGCTTATGAGCCGTTCTTC. Supplemented by the reference TRBV19 and TRBJ2-1 proteins around the CDR3, the complete variable domain is DGGITQSPKYLFRKEGQNVTLSCEQNLNHDAMYWYRQDPGQGLRLIYYSQIVNDFQKGDIAEGYSVSREKKESFPLTVTSAQKNPTAFYLCASSMADRAYEPFFGPGTRLTVL.